This is a list of T cell receptor beta chains from one sample in a study of cytomegalovirus exposure and HLA in healthy donors. Method: immunoSEQ multiplex PCR; TCRdb's copy keeps in-frame clones and lacks some. The sample includes approximately 150,000 clones, 65% to 85% of them seen just once. The sequenced sample consisted of PBMCs. The receptors come from a woman aged 35 to 49 in good health and CMV-seropositive. Both conserved end residues are part of each CDR3. The order of the fields is D gene, clone size, V gene, J gene, CDR3 protein, CDR3 DNA. D genes are given only for firm matches. Size values are once, few and many counts, or a class for expanded clones, and some rows have none.

-	-	TRBV2	TRBJ2-7	CASSVRDTPGNEQYF	TGTGCCAGCAGCGTAAGGGACACCCCGGGGAACGAGCAGTACTTC
TRBD2	-	TRBV14	TRBJ2-7	CASSPTSGGYEQYF	TGTGCCAGCAGCCCGACTAGCGGGGGCTACGAGCAGTACTTC
-	-	TRBV5-4	TRBJ1-1	CASSTQGLNTEAFF	TGTGCCAGCAGCACACAGGGTTTGAACACTGAAGCTTTCTTT
-	-	TRBV19	TRBJ2-7	CASSIRRSYEQYF	TGTGCCAGTAGTATCCGGAGGTCCTACGAGCAGTACTTC
TRBD1	-	TRBV5-8	TRBJ2-5	CASSIGTGSSAPETQYF	TGTGCCAGCAGCATAGGGACAGGGTCCTCCGCTCCAGAGACCCAGTACTTC
-	-	TRBV6-5	TRBJ1-1	CASSYSVSVPEAFF	TGTGCCAGCAGTTACTCGGTCTCAGTGCCTGAAGCTTTCTTT
TRBD1	-	TRBV5-1	TRBJ2-7	CASSLGGGQGNYEQYF	TGCGCCAGCAGCTTGGGGGGGGGACAGGGTAACTACGAGCAGTACTTC
TRBD2	-	TRBV7-2	TRBJ2-3	CASSLSGGGGTDTQYF	TGTGCCAGCAGCTTATCAGGCGGGGGGGGCACAGATACGCAGTATTTT
-	few	TRBV7-6	TRBJ2-2	CASSLGVVGGSGELFF	TGTGCCAGCAGCTTAGGGGTCGTCGGAGGATCCGGGGAGCTGTTTTTT
TRBD2	-	TRBV25-1	TRBJ2-3	CASSPPGGKVGTDTQYF	TGTGCCAGCAGTCCCCCGGGGGGGAAAGTCGGCACAGATACGCAGTATTTT
TRBD1	-	TRBV2	TRBJ1-4	CASRLDRGNEKLFF	TGTGCCAGCAGACTGGACAGGGGGAACGAAAAACTGTTTTTT
-	-	TRBV6-1	TRBJ1-5	CASSEIWQINQPQHF	TGTGCCAGCAGCGAAATTTGGCAGATTAATCAGCCCCAGCATTTT
-	-	TRBV7-2	TRBJ1-1	CASSSGGGTEAFF	TGTGCCAGCAGCTCCGGGGGTGGCACTGAAGCTTTCTTT
TRBD2	-	TRBV6-5	TRBJ2-4	CASSPSGGGKNIQYF	TGTGCCAGCAGCCCCAGCGGGGGAGGCAAAAACATTCAGTACTTC
-	few	TRBV6-6	TRBJ2-7	CSNRYGAYEQYF	TGTTCCAACAGGTACGGGGCATACGAGCAGTACTTC
-	-	TRBV14	TRBJ1-4	CASSLLNSRANEKLFF	TGTGCCAGCAGCCTCCTGAACAGCCGAGCTAATGAAAAACTGTTTTTT
TRBD2	-	TRBV4-1	TRBJ2-5	CASSQDKTSGGETQYF	TGCGCCAGCAGCCAAGATAAGACTAGCGGGGGGGAGACCCAGTACTTC